This TCR beta chain was found in a study of cytomegalovirus exposure and HLA in healthy donors. Trimming cost V 0 bases and J 10 bases, with 18 bases left between them. The CDR3 extends over 16 amino acids. In germline, CDR1 is LNHNV, CDR2 YYDKDF (reference sequence). The PCR contained 60 Vbeta and 13 Jbeta primers. The table came from immunoSEQ multiplex PCR; TCRdb's copy has only in-frame clones and leaves some out. Of some 120,000 clones listed, 60% to 85% are singletons. The sample taken for sequencing was PBMCs. The chain uses TRBV15 and TRBJ1-4, with TRBD1 as a possible D gene (5 bases). The source is a man younger than 40 in good health and CMV-seronegative. The CDR3 region is CATSRDRGVFVGKLFF. CDR3 nucleotide sequence: TGTGCCACCAGCAGAGATCGGGGGGTCTTTGTTGGAAAACTGTTTTTT.